The 7 T cell receptor beta chains below come from one sample, sequenced in a study of vaccination and CD4 T cells after COVID-19. Scientists ran DNA taken from cultured CD4+ T cells through the Oncomine TCR Beta short-read assay for sequencing. TCRdb called the PCR reads again in MiXCR, with one record for every CDR3 protein. The table shows about 12,000 distinct CDR3 sequences, with 76% occurring only once. Treatment specified: roughly 10-day PBMC culture with coronavirus spike peptide pools or control peptides (ViraFEST assay). Their antigens are not known. Sequenced sample: CD4+ T cells from blood, cultured in vitro. Receptors were obtained from a human donor who had recovered from COVID-19.

Here the CDR3 reads CASSPPGAGSTGELFF. In DNA form, the CDR3 reads TGTGCCAGCAGCCCCCCAGGTGCGGGATCCACCGGGGAGCTGTTTTTT. The V gene is TRBV7-9, the J gene TRBJ2-2; TRBD2 is a possible D gene (6 bases). The V end lost 5 bases, the J end lost 4 bases, and 17 bases lay between the germline ends. Per the germline V gene, CDR1 is SEHNR and CDR2 is FQNEAQ (reference sequence). This CDR3 comprises 16 residues.

This clonotype has just one count. The chain recombines TRBV2 with TRBJ1-2; D is unresolved. CDR1 SNHLY and CDR2 FYNNEI come from the germline V gene. CDR3 length equals 12 residues. V gave up 8 bases and J gave up 5 bases, with 12 bases separating them. The CDR3 sequence: CASVQEAYGYTF. The CDR3 DNA follows: TGTGCCAGCGTACAAGAAGCTTATGGCTACACCTTC.

This clonotype was recorded a few times. The chain couples TRBV11-2 to TRBJ1-5, with D tentatively TRBD1 (5 bases). Germline V CDR1 and CDR2: SGHAT, FQNNGV. Trimming removed 1 base at V and 6 bases at J, with 13 bases between. The CDR3 is 15 amino acids. DNA for the CDR3: TGTGCCAGCAGCTTAGTGGCAGGGATGGGTCAGCCCCAGCATTTT. Its protein is CASSLVAGMGQPQHF.

This clonotype was observed a handful of times. The chain combines TRBV20-1 with TRBJ1-5; D not certain. Germline loops: CDR1 DFQATT, CDR2 SNEGSKA (reference sequence). CDR3 length: 16 amino acids. Deletions cut 3 bases from V and 3 bases from J, with 18 bases between. In DNA form, the CDR3 reads TGCAGTGCTAGCCGTGGAGGACGTGGGGTCAATCAGCCCCAGCATTTT. The encoded protein is CSASRGGRGVNQPQHF.

This chain links TRBV5-6 with TRBJ1-5, with TRBD1 matching over 9 bases. V shed 4 bases, J shed 4 bases, and the junction held 9 bases outside the gene matches. Germline CDR1 is SGHDT and CDR2 is YYEEEE. This CDR3 contains 16 residues. The CDR3, as DNA: TGTGCCAGCAGCGCTATACAGGGGGCTCCTAATCAGCCCCAGCATTTT. Encoded protein: CASSAIQGAPNQPQHF.

This clonotype came up once. The chain is built from TRBV19 and TRBJ2-3, with 8 bases that match TRBD1. Germline loops: CDR1 LNHDA, CDR2 SQIVND (reference sequence). V trimming: 4 bases; J trimming: 4 bases; junction bases outside the gene matches: 7. CDR3 length: 15 residues. Here the CDR3 reads CASSTGQVFADTQYF. The CDR3 nucleotides read TGTGCCAGTAGTACGGGACAGGTCTTTGCAGATACGCAGTATTTT. The entire variable domain, with the rest obtained from reference TRBV19 and TRBJ2-3, is as follows: DGGITQSPKYLFRKEGQNVTLSCEQNLNHDAMYWYRQDPGQGLRLIYYSQIVNDFQKGDIAEGYSVSREKKESFPLTVTSAQKNPTAFYLCASSTGQVFADTQYFGPGTRLTVL.

This sequence joins TRBV10-3 and TRBJ2-7; tentatively, D is TRBD2 (6 bases). CDR3 length: 14 amino acids. With 2 bases removed from V and 4 bases from J, the gap between germline ends came to 12 bases. Germline V gene sequence: CDR1 ENHRY, CDR2 SYGVKD. CDR3 bases: TGTGCCATCAGTGAGGGAGGGGTGCGATACGAGCAGTACTTC. Its translation: CAISEGGVRYEQYF.